Shown below are 17 T cell receptor beta chains from a single sample sequenced in a study of tumor and adjacent non-tumor tissue in lung cancer. TCRbeta libraries were built with three rounds of nested PCR, modified from ARM-PCR. TCRdb fed the multiplex PCR reads into MiXCR, producing one record per CDR3 protein. This sample yields tens of thousands of distinct CDR3 sequences, of which 72% are seen a single time; roughly a tenth belongs to the top ten. RNA was extracted from bulk tissue without any cell sorting. Sequencing input: lung tumor tissue. These receptors originate from a woman aged 40 to 50 with non-small cell lung cancer.

This clonotype was detected ten times or more. V usage is TRBV6-5 and J usage is TRBJ2-1; 7 bases fit TRBD2. The CDR3 totals 15 residues. V was pared by 2 bases and J by 8 bases, with 9 bases of the junction left unmatched. Germline V lookup: CDR1 MNHEY, CDR2 SVGAGI. CDR3 coding DNA: TGTGCCAGCAGTTACGGGATCGGGGGGATGGATGAGCAGTTCTTC. It codes for CASSYGIGGMDEQFF.

With respect to this clonotype: A much larger clonotype is one base distant, so this may be a read error. The chain recombines TRBV28 with TRBJ2-7, with D possibly being TRBD2 (5 bases). CDR3 length equals 15 residues. The germline V gene encodes CDR1 MDHEN and CDR2 SYDVKM. Trimming took off 7 bases at V and 2 bases at J, with 18 bases between the two ends. Here the CDR3 reads CASTIGLYETYEQYF. CDR3 sequence (DNA): TGTGCCAGCACCATAGGACTTTATGAGACCTACGAGCAGTACTTC.

This clonotype was seen just once. A much larger clone lies one base from this, so it may be a read error. This chain joins TRBV7-8 and TRBJ2-1; D is perhaps TRBD2 (6 bases). V was shortened by 7 bases and J by 6 bases, with 13 bases between the two germline ends. The CDR3 has 13 amino acids. Germline CDR1 is SGHVS and CDR2 is FQNEAQ. For the CDR3, the DNA is TGTGCCAGCACGGGAGACCCCACCAATGAGCAGTTCTTC. This encodes CASTGDPTNEQFF. The entire variable domain, with the rest obtained from reference TRBV7-8 and TRBJ2-1, is as follows: GAGVSQSPRYKVAKRGQDVALRCDPISGHVSLFWYQQALGQGPEFLTYFQNEAQLDKSGLPSDRFFAERPEGSVSTLKIQRTQQEDSAVYLCASTGDPTNEQFFGPGTRLTVL.

A remark on this clonotype: It is likely a read error, because the conserved phenylalanine at the end of the CDR3 is missing. The chain joins TRBV5-5 to TRBJ1-5; D perhaps matches TRBD1 (5 bases). V lost 6 bases and J lost 4, with 14 bases in between. Germline values: CDR1 SGHKS, CDR2 YYEKEE (reference sequence). The CDR3 totals 14 residues. The DNA of the CDR3 is TGTGCCAGCAACTCGCAGGGCGCAAATCAGCCCCAGCATTAT. It is translated as CASNSQGANQPQHY.

Many counts were recorded for this clonotype. The rearrangement links TRBV21-1 to TRBJ1-4; TRBD1 was called by the table and not checked on the DNA. TRBV21-1 is labeled a pseudogene. The CDR3 is 14 amino acids. CDR3 nucleotides: TGTGCCAGCAGCCCACGCCGACAGGTTGAAAAACTGTTTTTT. It translates to CASSPRRQVEKLFF.

Remarks on this clonotype: A much larger clonotype is one base distant, so this may be a read error. V usage is TRBV13 and J usage is TRBJ2-7; 11 bases are a match to TRBD1. The ends lost 4 bases at V and 8 bases at J; junction bases unmatched: 4. This CDR3 comprises 13 residues. The germline CDR1 and CDR2 sequences are PRHDT and FYEKMQ (reference sequence). The CDR3 protein is CASSSDRGHKQYF. CDR3 nucleotide sequence: TGTGCCAGCAGCTCGGACAGGGGGCACAAGCAGTACTTC.

CDR3 DNA: TGTGCCATAAGACCTAACGGGGGTGATGAGACCCAGTACTTC. It yields the protein CAIRPNGGDETQYF. V gene TRBV10-3 combines with J gene TRBJ2-5; a possible D gene is TRBD2 (6 bases). Germline V gene data show CDR1 as ENHRY and CDR2 as SYGVKD. Trimming removed 9 bases from V and 5 bases from J, with 19 bases in between. There are 14 residues in the CDR3.

Written as DNA, the CDR3 is TGCAGGGTGGGGAAAGGATCTAACTATGGCTACACCTTC. Residues: CRVGKGSNYGYTF. The chain uses TRBV29-1 and TRBJ1-2, with D hard to call. Germline loops: CDR1 SQVTM, CDR2 ANQGSEA. CDR3 length: 13 residues.

Worth noting for this clonotype: A much larger clone is a single base away; this may be a read error. The CDR3 reads CACLKGNTQYF. The DNA of the CDR3 is TGTGCCTGCTTGAAGGGGAATACGCAGTATTTT. This chain links TRBV7-2 with TRBJ2-3; tentative D call: TRBD1 (5 bases). Germline CDR1 and CDR2: SGHTA and FQGNSA. The germline V and J ends were trimmed by 11 bases and 7 bases, with 13 bases remaining between them. The CDR3 has 11 residues.

This clonotype has only a few counts. A much larger clonotype is one base distant, so this may be a read error. This chain connects TRBV6-5 to TRBJ2-6, with 7 bases lining up with TRBD1. Per the germline V gene, CDR1 is MNHEY and CDR2 is SVGAGI. The CDR3 consists of 17 residues. With V trimmed by 6 bases and J by 2 bases, 10 bases remained unmatched. DNA for the CDR3: TGTGCCAGCAGATATACAGGGGTTCGCCCTGGGGCCAACGTCCTGACTTTC. Its translation is CASRYTGVRPGANVLTF.

Note on this clonotype: The DNA is left out, because the CDR3 cannot be placed on it with certainty; the CDR3 is given as TCRdb lists it. This sequence joins TRBV5-4 and TRBJ2-7; the table's TRBD1 call for D was not verified on the DNA. Counting both end residues, the CDR3 totals 15 amino acids. Germline V gene lookup returns CDR1 SGHNT and CDR2 YYREEE (reference sequence). The chain's CDR3 is CANSFGTGYACEQYF.

This clonotype was counted many times. The rearrangement links TRBV7-8 to TRBJ2-3; D remains unclear. This CDR3 has 14 residues. Germline CDR1 reads SGHVS; CDR2 reads FQNEAQ. With 1 base removed from V and 1 base from J, the gap between germline ends came to 6 bases. The CDR3 DNA reads TGTGCCAGCAGCTTAGAATCGGGCACAGATACGCAGTATTTT. This encodes CASSLESGTDTQYF.

About this clonotype itself: A read error may produce the germline difference seen at one junction end. V gene TRBV12-3 or TRBV12-4 combines with J gene TRBJ1-2; possibly TRBD1 for D (6 bases). CDR3 length equals 16 residues. Written as DNA, the CDR3 is TGTGCCAGCAGTCTCACAAGACAGGCCAGCCATTATGCCTACACCTTC. Its translation: CASSLTRQASHYAYTF.

Points on this clonotype: A read error may account for a junction end that differs from germline. The chain is built from TRBV5-4 and TRBJ2-5; 8 positions match TRBD1. The CDR3 extends over 14 amino acids. Germline CDR1 reads SGHNT; CDR2 reads YYREEE (reference sequence). The CDR3, as DNA: TGTGCCAGTAGTACGGGACAGGCTCAAGAGGCCCAGTACTTC. Translated: CASSTGQAQEAQYF.

This clonotype was seen only a few times. The germline gene is not matched at one end of the junction; a read error may be the cause. The chain couples TRBV20-1 to TRBJ1-4; a weak D match, TRBD1 (5 bases). The CDR3 has 12 amino acids. Germline V gene data show CDR1 as DFQATT and CDR2 as SNEGSKA (reference sequence). The CDR3 loop reads CSAWDGAEKLLF. For the CDR3, the DNA is TGCAGTGCTTGGGACGGCGCTGAAAAACTGCTTTTT.

In this sample, this clonotype turned up once. The CDR3 sequence is CASSSAGTRGGEQFF. The CDR3 DNA reads TGTGCCAGCAGTTCGGCCGGGACAAGGGGAGGTGAGCAGTTCTTC. This chain links TRBV6-5 with TRBJ2-1; possibly TRBD1 or TRBD2 for D (6 bases each). Germline V gives CDR1 MNHEY, CDR2 SVGAGI. Between the trimmed V and J ends, which lost 4 bases and 9 bases, there was a span of 19 bases. The CDR3 loop spans 15 amino acids.

This clonotype was seen at least ten times. The V gene is TRBV6-5, the J gene TRBJ2-6; 7 bases fit TRBD1. CDR3 length: 18 amino acids. CDR1 and CDR2 (germline): MNHEY, SVGAGI. The J segment lost 0 bases and the V segment lost 7 bases, leaving 12 bases of the junction unmatched. CDR3 nucleotides: TGTGCCAGCAACCACAGGGGTACTTCCCGCTCTGGGGCCAACGTCCTGACTTTC. Its translation is CASNHRGTSRSGANVLTF.